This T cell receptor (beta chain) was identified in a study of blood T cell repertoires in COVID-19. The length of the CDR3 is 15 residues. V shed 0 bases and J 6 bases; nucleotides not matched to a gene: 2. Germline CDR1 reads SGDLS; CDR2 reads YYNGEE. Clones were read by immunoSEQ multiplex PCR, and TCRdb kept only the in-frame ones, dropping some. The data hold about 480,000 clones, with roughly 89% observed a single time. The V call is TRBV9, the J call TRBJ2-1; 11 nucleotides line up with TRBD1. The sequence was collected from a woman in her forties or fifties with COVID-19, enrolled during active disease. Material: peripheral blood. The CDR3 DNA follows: TGTGCCAGCAGCGTAGAAGGGACAGGGGGCAATGAGCAGTTCTTC. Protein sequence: CASSVEGTGGNEQFF.